This TCR beta chain was identified in a study of shared clonotypes between healthy human individuals. Deletions cut 4 bases from V and 8 bases from J, with 12 bases between. The CDR3 is 12 residues long. CDR1 and CDR2 from the germline V gene are SGHRS and YFSETQ. Template amounts of roughly 280 ng DNA, some 30,000 T cell genomes, were employed in unsorted PBMC replicate PCRs. The protocol was immunoSEQ multiplex PCR, while the TCRdb copy is restricted to in-frame clones and leaves out a portion. The sample carries 500,000 to 650,000 clones, 70% to 80% recorded once. Donors comprised healthy HIV-negative adults lacking recent acute infections or vaccinations. Genomic DNA came from tens of millions of PBMCs in unsorted samples.

Sequenced input: PBMCs. The TCR originated in a woman aged 40 to 50 in good health. Some clones in this sample may be carry-over from other donors' samples. The rearrangement joins TRBV5-1 to TRBJ1-2, with a weak D call TRBD1 (6 bases). The CDR3 spells CASSLQGEGYTF. CDR3 in DNA: TGCGCCAGCAGCCTACAGGGTGAGGGCTACACCTTC.